The sequence of this TCR beta chain was determined in a study of cytomegalovirus exposure and HLA in healthy donors. As regards this clone: Its antigen remains unknown.

Study-wide results and caveats: Reports indicate that TCR beta sequences accurately predicted the HLA-A and HLA-B alleles of most subjects. CMV serostatus was the only immune exposure information that was available.

It was with 60 Vbeta and 13 Jbeta primers that the PCR ran. TCRdb's table, derived via immunoSEQ multiplex PCR, lists solely in-frame clones and lacks some. The data hold 100,000 to 150,000 clones, with 83% observed a single time. Germline V gives CDR1 LGHNA, CDR2 YSLEER. CDR3 length: 17 amino acids. Losses at the gene ends were 0 bases for V and 0 bases for J; bases not matched to a gene: 6. The material sequenced was PBMCs. This clonotype was sampled from a woman aged 40-49 years in good health and CMV-seropositive. The V call is TRBV4-3, the J call TRBJ2-7, with 9 bases matching TRBD2. In DNA, the CDR3 is TGCGCCAGCAGCCAAGATCCTGCGGGAGGGACCTCCTACGAGCAGTACTTC. Its translation is CASSQDPAGGTSYEQYF.